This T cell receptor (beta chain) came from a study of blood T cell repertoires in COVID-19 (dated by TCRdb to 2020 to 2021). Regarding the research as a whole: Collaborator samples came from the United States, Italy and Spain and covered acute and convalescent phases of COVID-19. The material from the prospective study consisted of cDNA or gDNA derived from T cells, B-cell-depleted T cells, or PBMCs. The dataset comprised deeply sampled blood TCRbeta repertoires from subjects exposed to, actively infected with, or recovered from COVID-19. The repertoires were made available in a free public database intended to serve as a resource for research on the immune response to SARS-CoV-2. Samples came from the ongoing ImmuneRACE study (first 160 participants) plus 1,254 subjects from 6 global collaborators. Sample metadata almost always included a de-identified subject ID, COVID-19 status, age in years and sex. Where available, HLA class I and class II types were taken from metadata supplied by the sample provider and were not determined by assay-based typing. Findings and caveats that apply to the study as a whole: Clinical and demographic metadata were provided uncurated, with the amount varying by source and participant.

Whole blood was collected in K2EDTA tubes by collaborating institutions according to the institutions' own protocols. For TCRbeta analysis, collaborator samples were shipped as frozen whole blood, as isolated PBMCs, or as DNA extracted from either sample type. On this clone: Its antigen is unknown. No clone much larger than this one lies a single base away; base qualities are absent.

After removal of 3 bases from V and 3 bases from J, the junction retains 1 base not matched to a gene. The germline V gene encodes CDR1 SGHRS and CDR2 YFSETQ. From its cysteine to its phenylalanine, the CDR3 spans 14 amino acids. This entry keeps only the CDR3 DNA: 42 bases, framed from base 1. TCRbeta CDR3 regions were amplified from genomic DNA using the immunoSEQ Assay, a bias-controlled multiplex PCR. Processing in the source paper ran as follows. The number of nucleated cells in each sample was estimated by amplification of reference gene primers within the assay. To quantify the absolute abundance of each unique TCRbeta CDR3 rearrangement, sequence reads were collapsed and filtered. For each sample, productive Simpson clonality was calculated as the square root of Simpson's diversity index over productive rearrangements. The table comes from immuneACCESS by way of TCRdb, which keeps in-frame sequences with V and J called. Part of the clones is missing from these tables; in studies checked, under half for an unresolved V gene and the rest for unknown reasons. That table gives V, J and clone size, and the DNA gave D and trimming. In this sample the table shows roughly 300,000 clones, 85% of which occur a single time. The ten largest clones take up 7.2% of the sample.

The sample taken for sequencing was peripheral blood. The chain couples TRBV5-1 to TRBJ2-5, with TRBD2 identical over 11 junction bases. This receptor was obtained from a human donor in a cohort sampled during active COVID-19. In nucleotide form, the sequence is TGCGCCAGCAGCTCACTAGCGGGGGAAGAGACCCAGTACTTC. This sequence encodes CASSSLAGEETQYF.